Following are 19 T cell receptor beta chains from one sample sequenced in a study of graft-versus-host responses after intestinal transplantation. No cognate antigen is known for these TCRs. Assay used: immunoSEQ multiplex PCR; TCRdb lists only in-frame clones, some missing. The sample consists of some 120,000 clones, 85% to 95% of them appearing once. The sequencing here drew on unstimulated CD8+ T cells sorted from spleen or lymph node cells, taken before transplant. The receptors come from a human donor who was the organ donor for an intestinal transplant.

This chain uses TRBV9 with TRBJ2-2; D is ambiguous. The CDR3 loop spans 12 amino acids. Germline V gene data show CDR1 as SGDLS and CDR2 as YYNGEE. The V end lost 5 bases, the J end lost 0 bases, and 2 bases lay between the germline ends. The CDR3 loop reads CASRSNTGELFF. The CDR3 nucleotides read TGTGCCAGCAGATCGAACACCGGGGAGCTGTTTTTT.

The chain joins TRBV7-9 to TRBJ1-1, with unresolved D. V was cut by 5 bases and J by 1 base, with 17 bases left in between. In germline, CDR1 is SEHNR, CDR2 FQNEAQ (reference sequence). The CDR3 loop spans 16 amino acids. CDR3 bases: TGTGCCAGCAGCGCTATCGAGGGCGGGAAGAACACTGAAGCTTTCTTT. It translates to CASSAIEGGKNTEAFF.

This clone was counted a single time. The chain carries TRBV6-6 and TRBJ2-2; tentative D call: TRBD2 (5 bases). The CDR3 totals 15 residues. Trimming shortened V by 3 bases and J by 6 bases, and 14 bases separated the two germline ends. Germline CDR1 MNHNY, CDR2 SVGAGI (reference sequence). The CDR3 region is CASSYVIVGAGELFF. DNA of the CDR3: TGTGCCAGCAGTTATGTTATAGTCGGGGCCGGGGAGCTGTTTTTT.

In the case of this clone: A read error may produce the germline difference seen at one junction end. CDR3 region: CASSLGTSGNNEQFF. The CDR3 DNA reads as TGTGCCAGCAGTTTGGGGACTAGCGGGAACAATGAGCAGTTCTTC. J is TRBJ2-1 and V is TRBV5-7; 13 nucleotides line up with TRBD2. TRBV5-7 is assigned to the ORF class and has an uncertain function. CDR3 size: 15 residues.

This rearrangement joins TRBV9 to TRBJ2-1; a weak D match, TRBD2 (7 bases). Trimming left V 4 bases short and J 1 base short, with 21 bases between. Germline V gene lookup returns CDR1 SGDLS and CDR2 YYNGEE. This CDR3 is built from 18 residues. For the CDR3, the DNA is TGTGCCAGCAGCTCCCCAATGGGAGGGGGTCTTTCCTACAATGAGCAGTTCTTC. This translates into CASSSPMGGGLSYNEQFF.

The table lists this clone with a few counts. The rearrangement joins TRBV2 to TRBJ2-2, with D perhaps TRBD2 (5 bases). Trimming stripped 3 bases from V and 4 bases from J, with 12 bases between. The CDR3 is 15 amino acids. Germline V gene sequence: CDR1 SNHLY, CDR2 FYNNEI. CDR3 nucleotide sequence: TGTGCCAGCAGTGACGGAGGCTGGGGCACCGGGGAGCTGTTTTTT. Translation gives CASSDGGWGTGELFF.

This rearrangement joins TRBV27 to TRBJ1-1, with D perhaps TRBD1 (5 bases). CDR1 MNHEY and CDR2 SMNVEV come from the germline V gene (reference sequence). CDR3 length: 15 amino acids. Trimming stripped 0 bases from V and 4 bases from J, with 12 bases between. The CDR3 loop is CASSLSGDGVTEAFF. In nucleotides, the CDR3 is TGTGCCAGCAGTTTATCGGGGGATGGAGTCACTGAAGCTTTCTTT.

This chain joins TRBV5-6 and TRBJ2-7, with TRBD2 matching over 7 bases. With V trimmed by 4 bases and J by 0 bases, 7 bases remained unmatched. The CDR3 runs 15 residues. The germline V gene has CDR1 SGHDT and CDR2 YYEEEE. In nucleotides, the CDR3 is TGTGCCAGCAGCGCCGGGCTAGCGGCCTCCTACGAGCAGTACTTC. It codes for CASSAGLAASYEQYF.

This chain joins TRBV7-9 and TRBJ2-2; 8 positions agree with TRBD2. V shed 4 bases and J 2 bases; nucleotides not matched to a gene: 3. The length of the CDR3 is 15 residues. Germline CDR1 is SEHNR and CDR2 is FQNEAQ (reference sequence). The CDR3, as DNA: TGTGCCAGCAGCTCCTTAGCGGGAAACACCGGGGAGCTGTTTTTT. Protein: CASSSLAGNTGELFF.

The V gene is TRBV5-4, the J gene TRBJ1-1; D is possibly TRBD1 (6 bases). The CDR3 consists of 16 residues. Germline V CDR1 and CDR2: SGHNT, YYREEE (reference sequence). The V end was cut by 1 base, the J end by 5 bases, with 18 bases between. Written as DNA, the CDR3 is TGTGCCAGCAGCTTGCTTACAGGGTCGTATAGAACTGAAGCTTTCTTT. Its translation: CASSLLTGSYRTEAFF.

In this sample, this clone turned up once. CDR3 sequence (DNA): TGTGCCAGCAGTTCTGGGCGGGAGGGGTACATTCAGTACTTC. Protein product: CASSSGREGYIQYF. J is TRBJ2-4 and V is TRBV27; 9 nucleotides line up with TRBD2. CDR3 length: 14 residues. CDR1 is MNHEY, CDR2 SMNVEV, per germline (reference sequence). V was pared by 4 bases and J by 8 bases, with 6 bases of the junction left unmatched.

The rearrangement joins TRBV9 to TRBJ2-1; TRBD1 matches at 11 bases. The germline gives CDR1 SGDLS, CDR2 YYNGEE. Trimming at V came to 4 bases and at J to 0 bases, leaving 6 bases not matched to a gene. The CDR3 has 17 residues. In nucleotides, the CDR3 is TGTGCCAGCAGCCTCCGGGACAGGGGGGTCTCCTACAATGAGCAGTTCTTC. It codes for CASSLRDRGVSYNEQFF.

The CDR3, as DNA: TGTGCCAGCAGTGCGCCACTAGGGGGCGAAAACATTCAGTACTTC. Encoded protein: CASSAPLGGENIQYF. J is TRBJ2-4 and V is TRBV6-1; TRBD1 aligns across 7 bases. The V gene end was trimmed by 4 bases and the J gene end by 5 bases; junction bases not matched to a gene: 8. The CDR3 has 15 amino acids. The germline CDR1 and CDR2 sequences are MNHNS and SASEGT.

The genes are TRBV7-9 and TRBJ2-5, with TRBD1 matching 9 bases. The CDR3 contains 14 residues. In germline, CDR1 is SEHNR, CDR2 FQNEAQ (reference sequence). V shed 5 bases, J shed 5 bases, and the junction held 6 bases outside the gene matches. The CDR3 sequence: CASSPRTGDETQYF. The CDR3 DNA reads TGTGCCAGCAGCCCCAGGACAGGGGACGAGACCCAGTACTTC.

CDR3 coding DNA: TGTGCCAGCAGCTACCTAGCGGTCCACAATGAGCAGTTCTTC. It translates to CASSYLAVHNEQFF. V is TRBV7-9 and J is TRBJ2-1; 7 nucleotides agree with TRBD2. V shed 4 bases, J shed 5 bases, and the junction held 5 bases outside the gene matches. Looked up from germline, CDR1 is SEHNR and CDR2 is FQNEAQ (reference sequence). The CDR3 contains 14 residues.

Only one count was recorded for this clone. In DNA form, the CDR3 reads TGTGCCAGTATCTCGGGGCATAGCAATCAGCCCCAGCATTTT. It specifies CASISGHSNQPQHF. The chain links TRBV19 to TRBJ1-5, with a possible D match to TRBD1 (5 bases). CDR1 is LNHDA, CDR2 SQIVND, per germline (reference sequence). The CDR3 is made up of 14 amino acids. V was trimmed by 7 bases and J by 0 bases, leaving 10 bases between them.

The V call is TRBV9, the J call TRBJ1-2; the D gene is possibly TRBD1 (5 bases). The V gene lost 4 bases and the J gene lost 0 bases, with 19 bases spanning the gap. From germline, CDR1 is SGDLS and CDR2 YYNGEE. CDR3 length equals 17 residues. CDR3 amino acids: CASSHLGGTGSNYGYTF. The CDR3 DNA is TGTGCCAGCAGCCATCTGGGGGGGACCGGGTCTAACTATGGCTACACCTTC. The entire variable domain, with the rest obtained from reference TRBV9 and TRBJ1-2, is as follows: DSGVTQTPKHLITATGQRVTLRCSPRSGDLSVYWYQQSLDQGLQFLIQYYNGEERAKGNILERFSAQQFPDLHSELNLSSLELGDSALYFCASSHLGGTGSNYGYTFGSGTRLTVV.

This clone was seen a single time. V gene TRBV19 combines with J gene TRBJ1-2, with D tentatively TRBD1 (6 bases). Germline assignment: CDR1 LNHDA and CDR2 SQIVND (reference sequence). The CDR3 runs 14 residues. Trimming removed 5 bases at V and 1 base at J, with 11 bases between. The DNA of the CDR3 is TGTGCCAGTAGTTTACAGGACAGTAACTATGGCTACACCTTC. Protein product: CASSLQDSNYGYTF.

CDR3 region: CASSEFGGSTEAFF. The CDR3 nucleotides read TGTGCCAGCAGTGAATTTGGAGGGAGCACTGAAGCTTTCTTT. The J gene is TRBJ1-1, the V gene TRBV25-1; the D is unclear. V was trimmed by 1 base and J by 4 bases, leaving 10 bases between them. The CDR3 covers 14 residues. Germline V gene lookup returns CDR1 MGHDK and CDR2 SYGVNS.